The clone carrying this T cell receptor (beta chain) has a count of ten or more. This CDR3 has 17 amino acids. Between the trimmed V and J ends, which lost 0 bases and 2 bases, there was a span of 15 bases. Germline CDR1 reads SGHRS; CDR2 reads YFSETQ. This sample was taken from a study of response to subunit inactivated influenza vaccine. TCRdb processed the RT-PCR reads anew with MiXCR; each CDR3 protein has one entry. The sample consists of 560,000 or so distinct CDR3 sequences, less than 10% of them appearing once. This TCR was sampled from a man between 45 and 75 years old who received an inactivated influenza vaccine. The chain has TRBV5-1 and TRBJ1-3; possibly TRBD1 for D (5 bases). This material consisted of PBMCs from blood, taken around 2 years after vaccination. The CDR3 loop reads CASSLGVPGLTGNTIYF. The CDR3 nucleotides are TGCGCCAGCAGCTTGGGGGTACCGGGGCTGACTGGAAACACCATATATTTT. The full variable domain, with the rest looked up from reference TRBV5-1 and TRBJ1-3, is KAGVTQTPRYLIKTRGQQVTLSCSPISGHRSVSWYQQTPGQGLQFLFEYFSETQRNKGNFPGRFSGRQFSNSRSEMNVSTLELGDSALYLCASSLGVPGLTGNTIYFGEGSWLTVV.